This TCR beta chain stems from a study of pediatric ulcerative colitis. Study conclusions and caveats: Acute severe colitis showed lower rectal diversity from clonal expansions.

This CDR3 is built from 16 residues. Germline loops: CDR1 MNHNY, CDR2 SVGAGI (reference sequence). After removal of 6 bases from V and 5 bases from J, the junction contained 15 bases not matched to a gene. The data were produced by immunoSEQ multiplex PCR, yet TCRdb's version contains in-frame clones alone and is incomplete. The sample holds roughly 70,000 clones, about 86% seen once. In regard to this clone: Its antigen is currently unknown.

The sample comprised blood. This clonotype was sampled from a boy younger than 18 with severe ulcerative colitis. The rearrangement links TRBV6-6 to TRBJ1-1; TRBD1 matches 7 bases. The CDR3 loop is CASSHGTEGSGTEAFF. CDR3 in DNA: TGTGCCAGCAGCCACGGGACAGAGGGATCGGGGACTGAAGCTTTCTTT.